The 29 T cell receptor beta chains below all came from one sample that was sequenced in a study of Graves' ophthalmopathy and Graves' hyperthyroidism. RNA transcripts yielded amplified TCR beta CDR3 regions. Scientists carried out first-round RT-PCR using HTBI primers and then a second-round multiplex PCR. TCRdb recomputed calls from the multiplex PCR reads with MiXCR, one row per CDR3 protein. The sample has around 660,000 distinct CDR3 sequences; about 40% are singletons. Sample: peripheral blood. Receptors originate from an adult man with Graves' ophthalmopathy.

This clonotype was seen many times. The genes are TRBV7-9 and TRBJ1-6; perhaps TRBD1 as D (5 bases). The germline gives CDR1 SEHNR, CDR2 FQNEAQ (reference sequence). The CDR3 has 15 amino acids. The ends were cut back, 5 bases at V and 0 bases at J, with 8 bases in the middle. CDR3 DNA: TGTGCCAGCAGCGGACAAGACTCCTATAATTCACCCCTCCACTTT. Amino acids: CASSGQDSYNSPLHF.

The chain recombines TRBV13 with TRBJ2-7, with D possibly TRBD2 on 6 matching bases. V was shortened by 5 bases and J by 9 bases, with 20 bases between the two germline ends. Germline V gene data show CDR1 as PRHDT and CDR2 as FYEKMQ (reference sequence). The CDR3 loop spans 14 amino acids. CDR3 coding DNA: TGTGCCAGCAGCCCCCCGGCCAGCGGGCTCGTGCAGTACTTC. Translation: CASSPPASGLVQYF.

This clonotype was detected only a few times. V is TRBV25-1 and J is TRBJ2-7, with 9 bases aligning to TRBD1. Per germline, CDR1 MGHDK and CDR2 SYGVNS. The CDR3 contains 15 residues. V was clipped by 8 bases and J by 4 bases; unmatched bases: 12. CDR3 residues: CASSPPGQGEYEQYF. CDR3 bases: TGTGCCAGCTCACCACCGGGACAGGGAGAATACGAGCAGTACTTC.

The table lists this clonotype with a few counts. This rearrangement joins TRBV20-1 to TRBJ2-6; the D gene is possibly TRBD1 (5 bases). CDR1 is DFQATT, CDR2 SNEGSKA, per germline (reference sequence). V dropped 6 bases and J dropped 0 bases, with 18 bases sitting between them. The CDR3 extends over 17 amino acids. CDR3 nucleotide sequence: TGCAGTGCGAGCAACCCGACAGAAAACTCTGGGGCCAACGTCCTGACTTTC. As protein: CSASNPTENSGANVLTF.

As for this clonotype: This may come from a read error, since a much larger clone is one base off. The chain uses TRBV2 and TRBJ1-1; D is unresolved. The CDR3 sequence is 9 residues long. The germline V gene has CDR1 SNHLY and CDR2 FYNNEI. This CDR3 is CGSSPPAFF. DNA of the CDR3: TGTGGCAGCAGTCCCCCAGCTTTCTTT.

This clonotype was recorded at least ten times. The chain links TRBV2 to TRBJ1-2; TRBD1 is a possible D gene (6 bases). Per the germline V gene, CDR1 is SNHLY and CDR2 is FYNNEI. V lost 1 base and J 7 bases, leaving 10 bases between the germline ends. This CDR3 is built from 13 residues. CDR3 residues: CASSEGTVSGYTF. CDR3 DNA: TGTGCCAGCAGTGAAGGGACAGTTAGTGGCTACACCTTC.

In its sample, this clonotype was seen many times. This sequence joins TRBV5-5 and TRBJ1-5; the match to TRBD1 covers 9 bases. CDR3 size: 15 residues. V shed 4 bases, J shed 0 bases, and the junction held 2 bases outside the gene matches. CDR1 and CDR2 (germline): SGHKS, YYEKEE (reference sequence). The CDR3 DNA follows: TGTGCCAGCAGCCGACAGGGGGTTAGCAATCAGCCCCAGCATTTT. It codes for CASSRQGVSNQPQHF.

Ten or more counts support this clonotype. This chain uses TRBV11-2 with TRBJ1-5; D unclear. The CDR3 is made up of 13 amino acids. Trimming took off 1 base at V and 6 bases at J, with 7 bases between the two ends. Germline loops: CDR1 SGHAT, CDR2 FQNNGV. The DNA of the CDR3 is TGTGCCAGCAGCTTAGGCCAAACTCAGCCCCAGCATTTT. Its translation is CASSLGQTQPQHF.

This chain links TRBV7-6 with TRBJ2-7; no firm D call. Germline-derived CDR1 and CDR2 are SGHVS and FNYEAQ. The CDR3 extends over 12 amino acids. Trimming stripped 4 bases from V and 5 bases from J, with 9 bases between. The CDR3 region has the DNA TGTGCCAGCAGCTGGTACAGCCACGAGCAGTACTTC. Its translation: CASSWYSHEQYF.

This chain's CDR3 is CASSFRLAGDRDEQYF. As DNA, the CDR3 is TGTGCCAGCAGCTTTAGACTAGCGGGAGACAGGGACGAGCAGTACTTC. The chain joins TRBV7-8 to TRBJ2-7; TRBD2 agrees at 12 bases. Germline CDR1 and CDR2: SGHVS and FQNEAQ. V gave up 3 bases and J gave up 5 bases; unmatched junction bases: 8. The CDR3 is made up of 16 amino acids.

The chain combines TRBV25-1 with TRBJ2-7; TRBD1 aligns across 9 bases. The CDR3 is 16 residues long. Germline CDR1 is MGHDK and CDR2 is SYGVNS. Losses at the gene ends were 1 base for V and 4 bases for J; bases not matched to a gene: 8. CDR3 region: CASSESMGTGTYEQYF. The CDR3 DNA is TGTGCCAGCAGTGAATCCATGGGGACAGGGACGTACGAGCAGTACTTC.

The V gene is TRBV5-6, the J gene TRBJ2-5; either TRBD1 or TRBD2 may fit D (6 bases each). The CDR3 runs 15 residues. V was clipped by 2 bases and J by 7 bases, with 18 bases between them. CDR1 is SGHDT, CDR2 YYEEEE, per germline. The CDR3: CASSFRGSGFGTQYF. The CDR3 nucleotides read TGTGCCAGCAGCTTCAGGGGAAGCGGGTTCGGGACCCAGTACTTC. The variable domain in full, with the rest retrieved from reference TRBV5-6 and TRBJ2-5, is DAGVTQSPTHLIKTRGQQVTLRCSPKSGHDTVSWYQQALGQGPQFIFQYYEEEERQRGNFPDRFSGHQFPNYSSELNVNALLLGDSALYLCASSFRGSGFGTQYFGPGTRLLVL.

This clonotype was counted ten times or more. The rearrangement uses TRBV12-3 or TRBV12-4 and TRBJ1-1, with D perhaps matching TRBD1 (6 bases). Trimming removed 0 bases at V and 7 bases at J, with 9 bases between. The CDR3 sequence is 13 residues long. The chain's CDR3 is CASSLAGGDEAFF. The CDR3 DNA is TGTGCCAGCAGTTTAGCAGGGGGGGATGAAGCTTTCTTT.

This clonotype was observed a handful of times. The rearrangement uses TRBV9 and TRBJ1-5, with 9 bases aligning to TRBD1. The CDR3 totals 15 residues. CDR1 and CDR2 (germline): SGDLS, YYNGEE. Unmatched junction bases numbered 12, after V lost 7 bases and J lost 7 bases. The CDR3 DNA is TGTGCCAGCTCACCGGGACAGGGATCAAGGCAGCCCCAGCATTTT. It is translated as CASSPGQGSRQPQHF. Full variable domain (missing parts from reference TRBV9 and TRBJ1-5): DSGVTQTPKHLITATGQRVTLRCSPRSGDLSVYWYQQSLDQGLQFLIQYYNGEERAKGNILERFSAQQFPDLHSELNLSSLELGDSALYFCASSPGQGSRQPQHFGDGTRLSIL.

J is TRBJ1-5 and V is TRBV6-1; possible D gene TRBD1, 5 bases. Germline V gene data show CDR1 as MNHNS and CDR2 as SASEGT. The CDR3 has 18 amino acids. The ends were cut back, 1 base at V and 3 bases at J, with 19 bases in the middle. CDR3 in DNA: TGTGCCAGCAGTGAAGATCCGGGGCCGACAGTACCCAATCAGCCCCAGCATTTT. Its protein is CASSEDPGPTVPNQPQHF.

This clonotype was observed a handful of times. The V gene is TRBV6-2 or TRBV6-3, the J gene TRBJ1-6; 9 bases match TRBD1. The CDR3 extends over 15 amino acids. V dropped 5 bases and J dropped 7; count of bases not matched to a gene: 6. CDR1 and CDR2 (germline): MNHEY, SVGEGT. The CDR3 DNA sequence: TGTGCCAGCAGTGCCCCGGGACAGGGAAATTCACCCCTCCACTTT. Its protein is CASSAPGQGNSPLHF.

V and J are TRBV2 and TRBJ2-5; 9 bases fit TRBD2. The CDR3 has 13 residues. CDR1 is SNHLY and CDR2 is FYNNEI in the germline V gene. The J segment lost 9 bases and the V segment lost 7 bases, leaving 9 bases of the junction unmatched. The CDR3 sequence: CASTNWEREAQYF. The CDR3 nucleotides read TGTGCCAGCACAAATTGGGAGCGGGAGGCCCAGTACTTC. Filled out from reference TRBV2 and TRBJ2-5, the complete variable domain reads EPEVTQTPSHQVTQMGQEVILRCVPISNHLYFYWYRQILGQKVEFLVSFYNNEISEKSEIFDDQFSVERPDGSNFTLKIRSTKLEDSAMYFCASTNWEREAQYFGPGTRLLVL.

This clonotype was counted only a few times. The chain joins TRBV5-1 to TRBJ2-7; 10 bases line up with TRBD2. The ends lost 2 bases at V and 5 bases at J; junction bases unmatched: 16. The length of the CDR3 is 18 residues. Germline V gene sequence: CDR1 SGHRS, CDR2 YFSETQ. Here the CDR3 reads CASSFQSPSSGGYHEQYF. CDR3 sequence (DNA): TGCGCCAGCAGCTTTCAATCCCCCTCTAGCGGGGGTTACCACGAGCAGTACTTC.

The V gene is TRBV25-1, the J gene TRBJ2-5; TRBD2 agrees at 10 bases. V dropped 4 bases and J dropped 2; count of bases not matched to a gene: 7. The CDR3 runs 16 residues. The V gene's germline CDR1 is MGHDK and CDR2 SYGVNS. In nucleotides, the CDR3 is TGTGCCAGCAGTGCCCCAAGCGGGAGGGAACAAGAGACCCAGTACTTC. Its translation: CASSAPSGREQETQYF.

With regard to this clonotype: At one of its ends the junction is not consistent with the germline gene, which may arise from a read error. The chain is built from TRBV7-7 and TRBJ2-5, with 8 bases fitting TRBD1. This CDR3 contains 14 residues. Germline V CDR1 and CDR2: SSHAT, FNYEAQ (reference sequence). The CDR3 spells CASSPGQEQETQYF. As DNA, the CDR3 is TGTGCTAGCAGCCCGGGACAGGAACAAGAGACCCAGTACTTC.

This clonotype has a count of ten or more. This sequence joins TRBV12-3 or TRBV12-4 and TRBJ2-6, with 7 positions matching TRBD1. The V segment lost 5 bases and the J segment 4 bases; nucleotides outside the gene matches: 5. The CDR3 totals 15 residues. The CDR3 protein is CASSTGVAGANVLTF. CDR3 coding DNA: TGTGCCAGCAGTACAGGGGTCGCGGGGGCCAACGTCCTGACTTTC.

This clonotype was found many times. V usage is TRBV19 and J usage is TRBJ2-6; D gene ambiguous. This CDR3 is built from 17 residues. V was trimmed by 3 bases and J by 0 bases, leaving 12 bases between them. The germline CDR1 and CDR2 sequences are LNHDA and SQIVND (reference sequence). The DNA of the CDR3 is TGTGCCAGTAGTATCCTCGGCAGCACCTCTGGGGCCAACGTCCTGACTTTC. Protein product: CASSILGSTSGANVLTF.

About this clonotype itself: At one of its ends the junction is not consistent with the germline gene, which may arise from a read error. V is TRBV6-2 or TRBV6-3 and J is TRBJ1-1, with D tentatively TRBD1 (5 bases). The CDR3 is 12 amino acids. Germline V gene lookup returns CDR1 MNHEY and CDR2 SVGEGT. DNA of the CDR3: TGTGCCATCAGTTACGGGACCCATAAGGCTTTCTTT. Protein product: CAISYGTHKAFF.

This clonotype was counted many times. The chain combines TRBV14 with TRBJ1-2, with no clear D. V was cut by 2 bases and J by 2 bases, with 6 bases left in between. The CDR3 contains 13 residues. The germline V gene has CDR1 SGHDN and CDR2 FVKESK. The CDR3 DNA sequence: TGTGCCAGCAGCCAACCCCCAAACTATGGCTACACCTTC. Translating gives CASSQPPNYGYTF.

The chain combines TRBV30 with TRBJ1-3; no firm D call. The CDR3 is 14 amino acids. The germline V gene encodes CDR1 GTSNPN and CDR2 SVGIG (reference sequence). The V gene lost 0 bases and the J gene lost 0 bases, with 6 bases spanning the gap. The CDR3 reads CAWSVLVSGNTIYF. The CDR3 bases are TGTGCCTGGAGTGTACTTGTCTCTGGAAACACCATATATTTT.

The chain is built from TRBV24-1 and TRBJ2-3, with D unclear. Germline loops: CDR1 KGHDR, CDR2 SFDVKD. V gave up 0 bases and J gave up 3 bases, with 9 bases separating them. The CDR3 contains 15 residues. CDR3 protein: CATSDLGGGTDTQYF. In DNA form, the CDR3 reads TGTGCCACCAGTGATTTGGGTGGCGGAACAGATACGCAGTATTTT.

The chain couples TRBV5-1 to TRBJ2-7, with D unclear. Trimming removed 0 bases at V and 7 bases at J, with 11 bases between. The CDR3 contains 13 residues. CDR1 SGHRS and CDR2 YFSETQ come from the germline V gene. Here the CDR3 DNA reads TGCGCCAGCAGCTTGGTCCGAAACAATGAGCAGTACTTC. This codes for CASSLVRNNEQYF.

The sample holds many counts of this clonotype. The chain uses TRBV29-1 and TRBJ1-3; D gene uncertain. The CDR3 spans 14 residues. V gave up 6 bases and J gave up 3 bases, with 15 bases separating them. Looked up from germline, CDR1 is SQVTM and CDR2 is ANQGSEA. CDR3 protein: CSVFGGEGGNTIYF. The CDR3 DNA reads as TGCAGCGTGTTCGGTGGAGAAGGTGGAAACACCATATATTTT.

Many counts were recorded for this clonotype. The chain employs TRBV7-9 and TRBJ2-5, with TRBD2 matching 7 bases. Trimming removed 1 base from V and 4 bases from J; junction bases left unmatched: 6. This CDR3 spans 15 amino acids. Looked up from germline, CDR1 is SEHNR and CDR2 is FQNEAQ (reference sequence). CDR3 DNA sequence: TGTGCCAGCAGCTTAGAGGGCGGCGGGGGAGAGACCCAGTACTTC. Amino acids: CASSLEGGGGETQYF.